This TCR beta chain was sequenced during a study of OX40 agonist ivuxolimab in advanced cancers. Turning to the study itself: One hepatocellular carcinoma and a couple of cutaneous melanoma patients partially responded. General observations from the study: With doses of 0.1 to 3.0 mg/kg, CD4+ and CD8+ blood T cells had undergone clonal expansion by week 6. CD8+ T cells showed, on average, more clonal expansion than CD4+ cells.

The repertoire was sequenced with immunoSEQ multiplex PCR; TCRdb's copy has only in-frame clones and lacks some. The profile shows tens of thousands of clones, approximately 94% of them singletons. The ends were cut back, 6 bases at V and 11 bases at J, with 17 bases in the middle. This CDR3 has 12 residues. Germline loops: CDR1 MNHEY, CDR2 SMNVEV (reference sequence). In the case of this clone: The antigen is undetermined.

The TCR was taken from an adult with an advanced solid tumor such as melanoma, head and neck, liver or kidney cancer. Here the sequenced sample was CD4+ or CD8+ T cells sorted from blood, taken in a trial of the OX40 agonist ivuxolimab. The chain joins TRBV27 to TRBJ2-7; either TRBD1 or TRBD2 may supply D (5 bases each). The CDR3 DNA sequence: TGTGCCAGCAGCCCCCTGGGGACGATGGAGTACTTC. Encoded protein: CASSPLGTMEYF.